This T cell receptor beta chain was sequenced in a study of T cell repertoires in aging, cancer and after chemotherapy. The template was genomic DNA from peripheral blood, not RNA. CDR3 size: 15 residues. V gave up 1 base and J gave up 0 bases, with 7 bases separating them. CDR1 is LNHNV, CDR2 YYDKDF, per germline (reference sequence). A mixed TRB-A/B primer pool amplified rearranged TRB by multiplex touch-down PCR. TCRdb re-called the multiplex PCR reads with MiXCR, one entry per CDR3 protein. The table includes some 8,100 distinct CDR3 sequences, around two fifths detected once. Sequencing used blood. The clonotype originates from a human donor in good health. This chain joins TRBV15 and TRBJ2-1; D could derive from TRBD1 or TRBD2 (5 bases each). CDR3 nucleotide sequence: TGTGCCACCAGCAGAGGGGACCGCTCCTACAATGAGCAGTTCTTC. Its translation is CATSRGDRSYNEQFF.